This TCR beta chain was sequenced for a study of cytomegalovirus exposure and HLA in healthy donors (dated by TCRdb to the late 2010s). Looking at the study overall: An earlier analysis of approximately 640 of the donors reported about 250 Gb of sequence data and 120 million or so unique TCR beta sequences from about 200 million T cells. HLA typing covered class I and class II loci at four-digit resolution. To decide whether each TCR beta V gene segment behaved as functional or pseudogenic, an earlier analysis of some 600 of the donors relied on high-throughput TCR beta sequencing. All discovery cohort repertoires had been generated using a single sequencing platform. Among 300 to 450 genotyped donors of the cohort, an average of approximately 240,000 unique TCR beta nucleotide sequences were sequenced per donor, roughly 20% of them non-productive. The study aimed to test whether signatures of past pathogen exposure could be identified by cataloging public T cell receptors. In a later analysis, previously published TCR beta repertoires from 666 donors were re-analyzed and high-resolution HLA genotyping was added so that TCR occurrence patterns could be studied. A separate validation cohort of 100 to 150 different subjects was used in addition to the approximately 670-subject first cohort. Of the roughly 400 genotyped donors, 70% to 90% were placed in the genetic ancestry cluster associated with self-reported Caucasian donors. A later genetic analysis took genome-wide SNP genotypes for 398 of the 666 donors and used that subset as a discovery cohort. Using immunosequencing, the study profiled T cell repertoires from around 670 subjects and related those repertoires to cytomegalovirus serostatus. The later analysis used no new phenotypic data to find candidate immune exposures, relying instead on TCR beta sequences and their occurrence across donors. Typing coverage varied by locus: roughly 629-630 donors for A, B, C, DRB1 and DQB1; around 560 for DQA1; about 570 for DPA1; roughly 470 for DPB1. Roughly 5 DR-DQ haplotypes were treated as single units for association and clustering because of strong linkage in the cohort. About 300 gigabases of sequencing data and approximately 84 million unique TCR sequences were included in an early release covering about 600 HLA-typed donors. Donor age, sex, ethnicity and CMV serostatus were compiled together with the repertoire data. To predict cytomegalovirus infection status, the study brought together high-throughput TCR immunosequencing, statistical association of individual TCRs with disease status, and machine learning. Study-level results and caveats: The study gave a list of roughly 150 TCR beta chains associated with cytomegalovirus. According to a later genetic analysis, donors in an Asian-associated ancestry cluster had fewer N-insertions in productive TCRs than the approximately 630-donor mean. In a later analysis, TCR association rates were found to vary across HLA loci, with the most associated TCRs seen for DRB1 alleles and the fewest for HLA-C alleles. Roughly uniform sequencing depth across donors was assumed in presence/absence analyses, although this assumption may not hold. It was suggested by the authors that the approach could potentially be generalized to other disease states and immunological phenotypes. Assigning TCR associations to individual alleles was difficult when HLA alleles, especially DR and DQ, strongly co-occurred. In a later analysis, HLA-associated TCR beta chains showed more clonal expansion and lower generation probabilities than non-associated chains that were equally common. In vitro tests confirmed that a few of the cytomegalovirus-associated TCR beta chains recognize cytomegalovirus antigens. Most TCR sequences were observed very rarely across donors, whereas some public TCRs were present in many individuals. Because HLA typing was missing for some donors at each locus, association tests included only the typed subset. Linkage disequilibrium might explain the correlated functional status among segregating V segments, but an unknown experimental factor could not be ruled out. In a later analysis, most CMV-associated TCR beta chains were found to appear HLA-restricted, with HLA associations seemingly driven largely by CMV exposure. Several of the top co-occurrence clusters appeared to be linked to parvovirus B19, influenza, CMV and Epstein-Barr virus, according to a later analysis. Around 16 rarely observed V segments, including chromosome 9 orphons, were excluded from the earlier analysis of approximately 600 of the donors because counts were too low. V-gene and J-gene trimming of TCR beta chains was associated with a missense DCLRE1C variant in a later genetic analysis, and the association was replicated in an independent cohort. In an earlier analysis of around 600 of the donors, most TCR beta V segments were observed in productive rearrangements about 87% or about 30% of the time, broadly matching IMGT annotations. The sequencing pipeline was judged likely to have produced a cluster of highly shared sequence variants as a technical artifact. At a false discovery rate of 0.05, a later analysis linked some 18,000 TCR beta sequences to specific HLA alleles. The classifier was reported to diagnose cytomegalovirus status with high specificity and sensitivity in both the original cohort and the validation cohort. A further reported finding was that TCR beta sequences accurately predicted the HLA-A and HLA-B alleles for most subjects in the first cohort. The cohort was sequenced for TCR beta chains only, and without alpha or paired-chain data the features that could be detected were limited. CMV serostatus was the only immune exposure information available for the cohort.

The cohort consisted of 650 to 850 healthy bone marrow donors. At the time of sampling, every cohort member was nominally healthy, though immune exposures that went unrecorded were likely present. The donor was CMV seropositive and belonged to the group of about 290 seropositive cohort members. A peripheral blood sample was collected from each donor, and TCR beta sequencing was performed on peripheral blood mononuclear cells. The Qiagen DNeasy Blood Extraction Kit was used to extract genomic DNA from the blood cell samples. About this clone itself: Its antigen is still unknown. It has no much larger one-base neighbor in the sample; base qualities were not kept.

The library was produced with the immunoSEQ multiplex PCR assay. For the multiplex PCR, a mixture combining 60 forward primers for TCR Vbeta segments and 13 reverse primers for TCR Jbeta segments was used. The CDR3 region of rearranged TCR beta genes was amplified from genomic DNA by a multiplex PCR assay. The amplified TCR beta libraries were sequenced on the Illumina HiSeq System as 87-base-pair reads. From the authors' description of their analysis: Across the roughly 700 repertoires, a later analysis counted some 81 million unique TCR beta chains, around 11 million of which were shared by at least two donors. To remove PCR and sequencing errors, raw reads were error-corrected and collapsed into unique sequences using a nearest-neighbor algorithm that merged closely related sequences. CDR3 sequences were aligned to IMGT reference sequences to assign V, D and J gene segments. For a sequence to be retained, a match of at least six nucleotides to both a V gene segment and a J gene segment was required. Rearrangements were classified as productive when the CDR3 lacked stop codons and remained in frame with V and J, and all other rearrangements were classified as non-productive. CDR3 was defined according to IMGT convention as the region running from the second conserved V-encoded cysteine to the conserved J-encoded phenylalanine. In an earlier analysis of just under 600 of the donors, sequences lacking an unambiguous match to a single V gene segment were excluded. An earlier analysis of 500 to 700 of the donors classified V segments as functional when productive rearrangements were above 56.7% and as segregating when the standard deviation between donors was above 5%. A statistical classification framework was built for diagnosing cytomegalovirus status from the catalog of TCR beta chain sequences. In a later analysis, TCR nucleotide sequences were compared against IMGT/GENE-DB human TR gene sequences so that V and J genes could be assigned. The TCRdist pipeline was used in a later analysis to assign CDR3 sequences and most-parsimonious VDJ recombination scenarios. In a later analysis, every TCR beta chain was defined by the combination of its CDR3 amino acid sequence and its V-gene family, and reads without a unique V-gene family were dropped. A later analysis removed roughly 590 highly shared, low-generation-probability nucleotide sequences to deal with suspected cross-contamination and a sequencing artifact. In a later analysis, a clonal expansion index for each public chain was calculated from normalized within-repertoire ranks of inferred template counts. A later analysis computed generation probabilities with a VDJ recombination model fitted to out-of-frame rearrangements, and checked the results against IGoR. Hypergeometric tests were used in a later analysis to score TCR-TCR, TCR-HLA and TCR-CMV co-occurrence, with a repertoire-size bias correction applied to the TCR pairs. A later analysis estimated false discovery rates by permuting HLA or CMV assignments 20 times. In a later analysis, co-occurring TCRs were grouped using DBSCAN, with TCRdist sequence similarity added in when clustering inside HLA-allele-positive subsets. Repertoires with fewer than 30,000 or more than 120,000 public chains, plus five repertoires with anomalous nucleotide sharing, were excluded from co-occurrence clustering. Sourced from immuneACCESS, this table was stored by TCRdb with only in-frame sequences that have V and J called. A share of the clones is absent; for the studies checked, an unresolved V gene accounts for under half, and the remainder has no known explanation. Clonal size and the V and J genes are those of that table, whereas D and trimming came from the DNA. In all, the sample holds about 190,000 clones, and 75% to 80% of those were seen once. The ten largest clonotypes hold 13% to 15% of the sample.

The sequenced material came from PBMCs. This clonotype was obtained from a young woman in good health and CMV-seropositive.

The CDR3 corresponds to CASSPGGVDTQYF. The base sequence is TGTGCCAGCTCACCAGGCGGTGTGGATACGCAGTATTTT. The sequence joins TRBV18 to TRBJ2-3; confidence is insufficient to name the D gene. From a lookup of the germline V gene, CDR1 and CDR2 are KGHSH and LQKENI. The CDR3 measures 13 amino acids from cysteine to phenylalanine. The kept DNA is CDR3 alone, 39 bases in frame from the first base. V and J are truncated by 2 bases and 6 bases respectively, leaving an intervening sequence of 9 bases.